This record concerns one T cell receptor (beta chain) sequence. The antigen is unknown. The data originate from a study of cytomegalovirus exposure and HLA in healthy donors. Study findings and constraints: In vitro testing confirmed a few CMV-associated chains as specific for CMV antigens.

13 Jbeta primers and 60 Vbeta primers were used for the PCR. How the authors handled the data: Some 10 million of tens of millions of unique TCR beta chains were shared, per a later count. Assay used: immunoSEQ multiplex PCR; TCRdb lists only in-frame clones, some missing. For V, J and clone size, that table is used; D and trimming come from the DNA. The table lists some 200,000 clones, 75% to 90% of them singletons. The V and J ends lost 5 bases and 2 bases, in that order; junction bases with no gene match: 5. Per the germline V gene, CDR1 is MGHDK and CDR2 is SYGVNS. The CDR3 totals 17 residues. The TCR sequence derives from a man aged 35 to 55 in good health and CMV-seropositive. The chain carries TRBV25-1 and TRBJ2-6; TRBD1 matches 11 bases. Sequenced input: PBMCs. This chain's CDR3 is CASSQGQGVTGANVLTF. The CDR3 region has the DNA TGTGCCAGCAGTCAGGGACAGGGGGTAACTGGGGCCAACGTCCTGACTTTC.